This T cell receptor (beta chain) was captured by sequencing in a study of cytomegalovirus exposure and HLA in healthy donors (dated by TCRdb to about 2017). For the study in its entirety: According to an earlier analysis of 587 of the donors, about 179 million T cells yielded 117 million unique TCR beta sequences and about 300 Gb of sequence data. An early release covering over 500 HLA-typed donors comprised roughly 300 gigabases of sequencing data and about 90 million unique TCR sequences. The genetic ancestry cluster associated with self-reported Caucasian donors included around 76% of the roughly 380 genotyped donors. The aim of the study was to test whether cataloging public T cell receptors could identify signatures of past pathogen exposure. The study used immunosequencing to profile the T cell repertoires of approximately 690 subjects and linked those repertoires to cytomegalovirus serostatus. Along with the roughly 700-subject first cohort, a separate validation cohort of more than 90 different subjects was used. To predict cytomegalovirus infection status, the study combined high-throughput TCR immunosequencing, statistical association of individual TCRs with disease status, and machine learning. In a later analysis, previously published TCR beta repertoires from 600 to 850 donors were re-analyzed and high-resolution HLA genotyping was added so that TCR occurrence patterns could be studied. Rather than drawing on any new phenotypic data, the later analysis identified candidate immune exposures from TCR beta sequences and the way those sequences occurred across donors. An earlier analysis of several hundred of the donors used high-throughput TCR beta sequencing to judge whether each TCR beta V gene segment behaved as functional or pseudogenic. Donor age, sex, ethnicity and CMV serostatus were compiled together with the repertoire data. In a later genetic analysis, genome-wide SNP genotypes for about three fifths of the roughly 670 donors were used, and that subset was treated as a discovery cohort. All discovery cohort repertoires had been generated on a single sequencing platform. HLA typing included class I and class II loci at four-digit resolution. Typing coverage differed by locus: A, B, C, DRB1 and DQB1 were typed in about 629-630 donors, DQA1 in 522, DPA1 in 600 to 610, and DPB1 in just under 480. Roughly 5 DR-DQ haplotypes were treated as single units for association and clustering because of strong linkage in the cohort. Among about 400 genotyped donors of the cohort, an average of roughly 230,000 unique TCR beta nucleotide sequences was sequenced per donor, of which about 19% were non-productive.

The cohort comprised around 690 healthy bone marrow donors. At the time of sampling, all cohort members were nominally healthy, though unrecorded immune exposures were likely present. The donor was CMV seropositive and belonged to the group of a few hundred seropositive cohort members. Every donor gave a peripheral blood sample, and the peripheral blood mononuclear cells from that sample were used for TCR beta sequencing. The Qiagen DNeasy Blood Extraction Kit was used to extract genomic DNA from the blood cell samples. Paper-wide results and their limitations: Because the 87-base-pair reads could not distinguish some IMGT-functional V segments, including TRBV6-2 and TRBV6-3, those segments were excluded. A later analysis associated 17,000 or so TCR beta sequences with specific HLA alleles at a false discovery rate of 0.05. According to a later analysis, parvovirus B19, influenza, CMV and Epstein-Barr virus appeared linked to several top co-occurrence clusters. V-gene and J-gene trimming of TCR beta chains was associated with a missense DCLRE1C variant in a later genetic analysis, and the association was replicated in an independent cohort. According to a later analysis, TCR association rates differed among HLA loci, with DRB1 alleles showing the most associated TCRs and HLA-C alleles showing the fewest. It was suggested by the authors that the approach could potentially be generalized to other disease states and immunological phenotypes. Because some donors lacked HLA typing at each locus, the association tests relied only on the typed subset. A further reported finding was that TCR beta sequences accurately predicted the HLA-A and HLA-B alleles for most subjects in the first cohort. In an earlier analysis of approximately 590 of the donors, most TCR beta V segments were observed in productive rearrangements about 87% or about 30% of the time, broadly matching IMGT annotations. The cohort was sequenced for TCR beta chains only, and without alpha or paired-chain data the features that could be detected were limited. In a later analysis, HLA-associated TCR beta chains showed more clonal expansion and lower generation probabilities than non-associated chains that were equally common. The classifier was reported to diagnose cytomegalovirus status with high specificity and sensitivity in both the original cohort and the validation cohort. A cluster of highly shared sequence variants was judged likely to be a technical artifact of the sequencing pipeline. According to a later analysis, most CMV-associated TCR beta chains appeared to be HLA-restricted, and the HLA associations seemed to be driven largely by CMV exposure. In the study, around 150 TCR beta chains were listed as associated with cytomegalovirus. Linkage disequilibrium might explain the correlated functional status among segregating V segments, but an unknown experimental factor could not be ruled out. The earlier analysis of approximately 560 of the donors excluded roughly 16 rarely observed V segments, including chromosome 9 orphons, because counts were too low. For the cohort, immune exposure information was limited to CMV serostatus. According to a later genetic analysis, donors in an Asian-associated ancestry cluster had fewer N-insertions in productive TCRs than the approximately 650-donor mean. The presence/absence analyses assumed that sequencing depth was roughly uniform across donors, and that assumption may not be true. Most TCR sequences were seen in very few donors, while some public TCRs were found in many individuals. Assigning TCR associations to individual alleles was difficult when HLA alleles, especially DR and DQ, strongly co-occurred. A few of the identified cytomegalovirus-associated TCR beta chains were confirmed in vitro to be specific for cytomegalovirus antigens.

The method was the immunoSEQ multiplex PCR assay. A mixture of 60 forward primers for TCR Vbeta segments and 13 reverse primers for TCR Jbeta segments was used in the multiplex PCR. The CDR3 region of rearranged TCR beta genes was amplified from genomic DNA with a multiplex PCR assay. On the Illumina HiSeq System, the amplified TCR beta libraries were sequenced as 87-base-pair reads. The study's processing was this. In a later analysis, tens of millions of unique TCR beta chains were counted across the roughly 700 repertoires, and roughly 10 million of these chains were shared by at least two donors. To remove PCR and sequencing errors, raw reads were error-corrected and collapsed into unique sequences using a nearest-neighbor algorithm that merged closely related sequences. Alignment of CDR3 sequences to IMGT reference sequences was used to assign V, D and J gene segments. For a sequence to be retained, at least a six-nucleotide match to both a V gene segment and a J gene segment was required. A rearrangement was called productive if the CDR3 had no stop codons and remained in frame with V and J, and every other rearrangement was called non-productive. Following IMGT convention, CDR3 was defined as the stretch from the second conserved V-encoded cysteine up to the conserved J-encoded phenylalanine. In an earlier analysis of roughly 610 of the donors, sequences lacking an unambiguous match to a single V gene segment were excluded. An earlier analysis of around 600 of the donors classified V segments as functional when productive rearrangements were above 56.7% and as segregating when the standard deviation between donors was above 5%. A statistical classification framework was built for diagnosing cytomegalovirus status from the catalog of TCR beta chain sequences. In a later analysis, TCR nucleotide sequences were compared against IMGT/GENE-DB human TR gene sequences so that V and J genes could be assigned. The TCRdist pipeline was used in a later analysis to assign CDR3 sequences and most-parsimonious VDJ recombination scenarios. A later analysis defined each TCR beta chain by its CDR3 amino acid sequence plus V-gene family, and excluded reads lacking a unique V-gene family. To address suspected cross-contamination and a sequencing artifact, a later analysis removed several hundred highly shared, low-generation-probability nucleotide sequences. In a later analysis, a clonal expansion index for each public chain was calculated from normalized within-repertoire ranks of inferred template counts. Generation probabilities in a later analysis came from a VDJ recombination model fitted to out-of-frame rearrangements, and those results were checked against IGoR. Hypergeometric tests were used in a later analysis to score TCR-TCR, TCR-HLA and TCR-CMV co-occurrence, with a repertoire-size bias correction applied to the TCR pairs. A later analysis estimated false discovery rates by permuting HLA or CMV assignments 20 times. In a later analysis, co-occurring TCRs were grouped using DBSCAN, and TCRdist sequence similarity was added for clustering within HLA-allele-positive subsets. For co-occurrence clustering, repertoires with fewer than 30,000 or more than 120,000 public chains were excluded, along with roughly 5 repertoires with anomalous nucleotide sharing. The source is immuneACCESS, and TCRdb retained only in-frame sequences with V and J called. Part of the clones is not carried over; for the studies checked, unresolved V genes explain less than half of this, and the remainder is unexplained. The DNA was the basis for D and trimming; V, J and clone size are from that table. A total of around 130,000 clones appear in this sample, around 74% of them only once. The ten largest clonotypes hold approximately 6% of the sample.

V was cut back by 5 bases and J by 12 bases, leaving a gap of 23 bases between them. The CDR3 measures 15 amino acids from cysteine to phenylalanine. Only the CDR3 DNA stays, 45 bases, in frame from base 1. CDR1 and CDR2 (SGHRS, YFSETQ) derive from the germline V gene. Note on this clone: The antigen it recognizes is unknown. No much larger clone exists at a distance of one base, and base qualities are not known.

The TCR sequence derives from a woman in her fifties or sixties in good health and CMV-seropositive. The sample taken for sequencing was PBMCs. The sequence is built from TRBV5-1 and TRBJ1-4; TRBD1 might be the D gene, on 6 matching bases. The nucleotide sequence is TGCGCCAGCAGACCCGGGGGGGCTAGGAATGGGGAACTGTTTTTT. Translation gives CASRPGGARNGELFF.